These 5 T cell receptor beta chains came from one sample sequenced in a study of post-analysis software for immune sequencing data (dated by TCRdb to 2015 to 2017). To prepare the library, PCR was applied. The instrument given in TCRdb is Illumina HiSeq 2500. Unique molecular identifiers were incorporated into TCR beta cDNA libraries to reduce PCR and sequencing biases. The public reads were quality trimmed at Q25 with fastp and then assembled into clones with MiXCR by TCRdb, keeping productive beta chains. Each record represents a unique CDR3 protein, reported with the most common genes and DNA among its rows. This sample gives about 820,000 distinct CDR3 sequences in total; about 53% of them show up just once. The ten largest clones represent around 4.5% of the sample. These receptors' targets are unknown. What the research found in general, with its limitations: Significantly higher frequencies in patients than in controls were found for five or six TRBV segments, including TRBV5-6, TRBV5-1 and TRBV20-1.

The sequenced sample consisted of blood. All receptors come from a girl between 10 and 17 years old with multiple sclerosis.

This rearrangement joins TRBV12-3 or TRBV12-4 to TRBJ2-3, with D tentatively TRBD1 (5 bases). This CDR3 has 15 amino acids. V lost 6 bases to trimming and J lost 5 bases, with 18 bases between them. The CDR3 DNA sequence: TGTGCCAGCAGGGAAGGGGCTAGAGGAAGAGATACGCAGTATTTT. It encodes CASREGARGRDTQYF.

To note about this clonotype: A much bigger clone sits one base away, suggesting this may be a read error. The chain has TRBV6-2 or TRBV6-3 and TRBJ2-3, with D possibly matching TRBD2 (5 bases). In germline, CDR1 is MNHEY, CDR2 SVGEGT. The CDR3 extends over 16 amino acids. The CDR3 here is CAGSDPGSSKPNTQYF. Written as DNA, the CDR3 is TGTGCCGGCAGTGACCCGGGGTCTTCGAAACCAAATACGCAGTATTTT.

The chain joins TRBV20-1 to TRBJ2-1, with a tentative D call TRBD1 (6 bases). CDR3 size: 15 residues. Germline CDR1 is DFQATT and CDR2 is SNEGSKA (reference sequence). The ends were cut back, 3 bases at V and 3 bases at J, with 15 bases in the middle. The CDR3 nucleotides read TGCAGTGCTAGGGACAGAGCACAAGTCTACAATGAGCAGTTCTTC. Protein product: CSARDRAQVYNEQFF.

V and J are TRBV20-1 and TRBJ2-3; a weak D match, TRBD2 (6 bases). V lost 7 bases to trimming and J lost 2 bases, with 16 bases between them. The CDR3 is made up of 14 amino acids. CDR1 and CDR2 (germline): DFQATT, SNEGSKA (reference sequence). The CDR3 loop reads CSVSRPGATDTQYF. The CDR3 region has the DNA TGCAGTGTCAGTCGTCCGGGAGCCACAGATACGCAGTATTTT.

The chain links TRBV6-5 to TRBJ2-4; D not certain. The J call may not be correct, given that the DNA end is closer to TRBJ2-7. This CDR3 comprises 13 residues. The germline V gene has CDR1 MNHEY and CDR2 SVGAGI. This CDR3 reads CASTKQDSYEQYF. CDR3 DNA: TGTGCCAGCACCAAGCAGGACTCCTACGAGCAGTACTTC.